This T cell receptor beta chain emerged from a study of control samples from healthy donors and cancer patients. Clones were sequenced by immunoSEQ multiplex PCR, and TCRdb holds only the in-frame ones, with some missing. The data show over 150,000 clones, approximately 91% seen once. Germline CDR1 reads SNHLY; CDR2 reads FYNNEI. The CDR3 runs 10 residues. V lost 7 bases, J lost 10 bases, and 8 bases lay in between. This receptor was taken from a woman between 40 and 50 years old in good health. The chain recombines TRBV2 with TRBJ2-1; no clear D. The sample comprised blood. The CDR3 DNA sequence: TGTGCCAGCAAATTCGTGGAGCAGTTCTTC. This encodes CASKFVEQFF.